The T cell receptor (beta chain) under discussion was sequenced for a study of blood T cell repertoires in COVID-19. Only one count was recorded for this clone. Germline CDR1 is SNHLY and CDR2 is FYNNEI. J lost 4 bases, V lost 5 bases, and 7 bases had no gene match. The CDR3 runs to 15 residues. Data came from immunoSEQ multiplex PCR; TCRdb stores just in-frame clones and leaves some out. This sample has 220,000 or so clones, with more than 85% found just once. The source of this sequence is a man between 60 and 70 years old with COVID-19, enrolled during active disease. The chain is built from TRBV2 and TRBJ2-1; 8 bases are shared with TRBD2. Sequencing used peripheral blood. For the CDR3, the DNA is TGTGCCAGCAGTTCCAGCGGGGGCCAATACAATGAGCAGTTCTTC. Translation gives CASSSSGGQYNEQFF.